Following are 14 T cell receptor beta chains from one sample sequenced in a study of T cells after yellow fever vaccination (dated by TCRdb to the late 2010s). The treatment or condition label here, explained by the study, means: live attenuated yellow fever vaccine strain. Library creation used 5' RACE. Instrument on record: Illumina NovaSeq 6000. TCRdb reanalyzed the raw reads on its own, using fastp at Q25 for trimming and MiXCR for clone calling, and kept in-frame beta chains. Every distinct CDR3 protein forms one entry, paired with its most common genes and DNA. The sample profile shows approximately 330,000 distinct CDR3 sequences; approximately 12% of them were found once. In total, the top ten clones hold about 3% of the sample. The sequencing here drew on CD4+ T cells sorted from PBMCs, taken 15 days after the yellow fever booster vaccination. The source of these receptors is a man between 18 and 35 years old who received the YFV17D yellow fever vaccine.

The rearrangement joins TRBV27 to TRBJ2-3; D is tentatively TRBD1 or TRBD2 (5 bases each). This CDR3 has 15 residues. Per the germline V gene, CDR1 is MNHEY and CDR2 is SMNVEV (reference sequence). Deletions cut 3 bases from V and 0 bases from J, with 10 bases between. Here the CDR3 DNA reads TGTGCCAGCAGTTTCTGGGGGAGCAGCACAGATACGCAGTATTTT. Protein product: CASSFWGSSTDTQYF.

This chain joins TRBV6-1 and TRBJ2-1; D is possibly TRBD1 (6 bases). The ends were cut back, 6 bases at V and 4 bases at J, with 7 bases in the middle. Germline CDR1 MNHNS, CDR2 SASEGT. The CDR3 is 12 residues long. CDR3 nucleotide sequence: TGTGCCAGCAGGGGGACATACAATGAGCAGTTCTTC. Translated, it gives CASRGTYNEQFF.

The chain has TRBV9 and TRBJ1-1, with a weak D call TRBD1 (5 bases). Trimming pared 7 bases from V and 1 base from J, leaving 20 bases between. The length of the CDR3 is 16 residues. The germline CDR1 and CDR2 sequences are SGDLS and YYNGEE. CDR3 sequence (DNA): TGTGCCAGCGCCACGGGGGTAGGACAAACGAACACTGAAGCTTTCTTT. Its protein is CASATGVGQTNTEAFF.

This clonotype appeared a few times. The rearrangement links TRBV7-2 to TRBJ2-1, with TRBD2 matching 8 bases. CDR3 length equals 14 residues. CDR1 is SGHTA, CDR2 FQGNSA, per germline. The CDR3 nucleotides read TGTGCTTCAAACGGGGGGGAGGCCTACAATGAGCAGTTCTTC. Its translation: CASNGGEAYNEQFF.

In nucleotides, the CDR3 is TGTGCCACCAGTGACCCCCGGGACGTGAAGACCCAGTACTTC. This encodes CATSDPRDVKTQYF. The chain uses TRBV24-1 and TRBJ2-5, with D perhaps TRBD1 or TRBD2 (5 bases each). Germline values: CDR1 KGHDR, CDR2 SFDVKD. Trimming shortened V by 4 bases and J by 6 bases, and 14 bases separated the two germline ends. The length of the CDR3 is 14 residues.

This clonotype was detected only a few times. V usage is TRBV30 and J usage is TRBJ2-1; no clear D. Per germline, CDR1 GTSNPN and CDR2 SVGIG (reference sequence). Deletions cut 4 bases from V and 9 bases from J, with 13 bases between. The CDR3 extends over 12 amino acids. Here the CDR3 reads CAWTVGLGEQFF. The CDR3 coding sequence is TGTGCCTGGACCGTAGGGTTGGGTGAGCAGTTCTTC. The full variable domain, rest sourced from reference TRBV30 and TRBJ2-1, is SQTIHQWPATLVQPVGSPLSLECTVEGTSNPNLYWYRQAAGRGLQLLFYSVGIGQISSEVPQNLSASRPQDRQFILSSKKLLLSDSGFYLCAWTVGLGEQFFGPGTRLTVL.

The V call is TRBV5-5, the J call TRBJ1-2; unclear D gene. This CDR3 spans 13 amino acids. Germline V gene lookup returns CDR1 SGHKS and CDR2 YYEKEE (reference sequence). Trimming shortened V by 4 bases and J by 8 bases, and 15 bases separated the two germline ends. The CDR3 DNA sequence: TGTGCCAGCAGCCTTTCCGGGCTAGAGGGCTACACCTTC. The encoded protein is CASSLSGLEGYTF.

The genes are TRBV18 and TRBJ2-2; D not resolved. With 1 base removed from V and 4 bases from J, the gap between germline ends came to 10 bases. The germline V gene encodes CDR1 KGHSH and CDR2 LQKENI. The CDR3 totals 15 residues. CDR3 bases: TGTGCCAGCTCACCACGAAAGGCGAGCACCGGGGAGCTGTTTTTT. Encoded protein: CASSPRKASTGELFF.

The V and J genes are TRBV6-2 or TRBV6-3 and TRBJ1-1, with D possibly matching TRBD1 (6 bases). The germline V gene encodes CDR1 MNHEY and CDR2 SVGEGT. Trimming pared 3 bases from V and 4 bases from J, leaving 18 bases between. This CDR3 spans 16 amino acids. The CDR3 here is CASSYGQSRGGTEAFF. CDR3 nucleotide sequence: TGTGCCAGCAGTTATGGACAGTCCCGGGGGGGCACTGAAGCTTTCTTT.

J is TRBJ1-2 and V is TRBV12-3 or TRBV12-4; no reliable D call. This CDR3 has 15 residues. V gave up 5 bases and J gave up 3 bases, with 16 bases separating them. The CDR3 nucleotides are TGTGCCAGCAGTCTCCACCCGGAGGGTTACTATGGCTACACCTTC. Its protein product is CASSLHPEGYYGYTF.

Comment on this clonotype: The CDR3 carries no conserved terminal phenylalanine or tryptophan, so it likely arises from a read error. V gene TRBV7-3 combines with J gene TRBJ2-1; D not resolved. CDR1 and CDR2 from the germline V gene are SGHTA and FQGTGA. The germline V and J ends were trimmed by 4 bases and 10 bases, with 14 bases remaining between them. The CDR3 is 13 amino acids. The CDR3 sequence is CASSSRVPLEQFL. For the CDR3, the DNA is TGTGCCAGCAGCTCCCGGGTGCCACTGGAGCAGTTCCTC.

This clonotype has at least ten counts. The chain combines TRBV19 with TRBJ1-5; no reliable D call. V was shortened by 5 bases and J by 7 bases, with 12 bases between the two germline ends. CDR3 length equals 13 residues. The V gene's germline CDR1 is LNHDA and CDR2 SQIVND (reference sequence). The CDR3 loop reads CASSDGVRQPQHF. The CDR3 DNA reads as TGTGCCAGTAGTGACGGGGTGAGACAGCCCCAGCATTTT. The whole variable domain, filled in from reference TRBV19 and TRBJ1-5, reads DGGITQSPKYLFRKEGQNVTLSCEQNLNHDAMYWYRQDPGQGLRLIYYSQIVNDFQKGDIAEGYSVSREKKESFPLTVTSAQKNPTAFYLCASSDGVRQPQHFGDGTRLSIL.

This clonotype was observed a handful of times. The chain employs TRBV4-1 and TRBJ1-3; possible D gene TRBD1, 6 bases. Germline V CDR1 and CDR2: MGHRA, YSYEKL. V lost 3 bases, J lost 7 bases, and 19 bases lay in between. The CDR3 has 16 residues. The CDR3 bases are TGCGCCAGCAGCCATTCATCGAAGGACAGCACGAACACCATATATTTT. Translated: CASSHSSKDSTNTIYF.

This clonotype has at least ten counts. The chain recombines TRBV11-2 with TRBJ2-3, with D maybe TRBD2 (6 bases). This CDR3 has 15 residues. Trimming removed 5 bases from V and 0 bases from J, with 12 bases in between. CDR1 and CDR2 (germline): SGHAT, FQNNGV. CDR3 residues: CASSKVGGSTDTQYF. The CDR3, as DNA: TGTGCCAGCAGCAAGGTGGGGGGTAGCACAGATACGCAGTATTTT.